Listed here are 2 T cell receptor beta chains from one sample, sequenced in a study of blood T cell repertoires in COVID-19. Sequenced by immunoSEQ multiplex PCR; TCRdb stores in-frame clones only, minus some. This table holds hundreds of thousands of clones, about 82% found once. The material sequenced was peripheral blood. Source of these receptors: a woman aged 45-59 years with active or convalescent COVID-19.

V and J are TRBV18 and TRBJ1-3; possibly TRBD1 for D (6 bases). In germline, CDR1 is KGHSH, CDR2 LQKENI. The CDR3 sequence is 14 residues long. With 3 bases removed from V and 3 bases from J, the gap between germline ends came to 9 bases. CDR3 residues: CASSPGHRGNTIYF. For the CDR3, the DNA is TGTGCCAGCTCACCGGGACATCGTGGAAACACCATATATTTT.

This chain connects TRBV5-6 to TRBJ1-6, with D tentatively TRBD1 (6 bases). This CDR3 has 16 residues. Trimming took off 3 bases at V and 9 bases at J, with 19 bases between the two ends. Germline V lookup: CDR1 SGHDT, CDR2 YYEEEE. CDR3 DNA sequence: TGTGCCAGCAGCTGGGGGCCAGGGATGATGAGTTCACCCCTCCACTTT. Its protein is CASSWGPGMMSSPLHF. Complete variable domain (other parts from reference TRBV5-6 and TRBJ1-6): DAGVTQSPTHLIKTRGQQVTLRCSPKSGHDTVSWYQQALGQGPQFIFQYYEEEERQRGNFPDRFSGHQFPNYSSELNVNALLLGDSALYLCASSWGPGMMSSPLHFGNGTRLTVT.